This TCR beta chain was captured by sequencing in a study of human T cells and chemical hapten exposure. As handled by the study authors: TCRs per sample had a median of around 98,000 and ranged from about 23,224 to 750,000. TCRdb independently ran MiXCR on the RACE reads; one entry per CDR3 protein. TCRdb, not the original authors, processed these V and J calls. Of 340,000 or so distinct CDR3 sequences listed, around 7% are singletons. In germline, CDR1 is SGHKS, CDR2 YYEKEE (reference sequence). The CDR3 is 14 residues long. Trimming took off 0 bases at V and 6 bases at J, with 12 bases between the two ends. The time point: patch test 1, 2 weeks after DPC sensitization. Documented treatment: therapeutic diphenylcyclopropenone sensitization with weekly scalp DPC.

The chain carries TRBV5-5 and TRBJ1-2; maybe TRBD1 (5 bases). The origin of this receptor is a woman under 30 with alopecia areata. Some clones in this sample may be carry-over from other donors' samples. Specimen: whole blood, collected in connection with sensitization to the hapten diphenylcyclopropenone (DPC). The CDR3 here is CASSLADSLNGYTF. CDR3 sequence (DNA): TGTGCCAGCAGCTTGGCCGACAGTCTGAATGGCTACACCTTC.